This T cell receptor (beta chain) was identified in a study of T-cell memory formation after mild COVID-19 (dated by TCRdb to the early 2020s). Notes on the research overall: TCR sequence clusters from the two donors were found to be largely donor specific. Two young, previously healthy adult volunteers, one female and one male, were included in the cohort. In a couple of donors, T-cell clones that expanded and contracted after mild COVID-19 were tracked by sequencing TCRalpha and TCRbeta repertoires over time.

PBMCs were isolated by Ficoll-Paque density gradient centrifugation. The study at large found these results: Contracting CD4+ clones were located mainly in the CM and EM memory subsets, whereas CD8+ clones were found to be enriched in EMRA. The study covered only a couple of mild cases, and larger cohorts including severe cases with pre-infection samples were considered necessary. The second-wave clones that peaked on day 37 were not confirmed to be SARS-CoV-2 specific. The detection of some responding clones in pre-infection memory suggests that pre-existing cross-reactive memory T cells joined the SARS-CoV-2 response. Clones contracting from day 15 to 85 had balanced CD4/CD8 phenotypes, while a second wave expanding from day 15 to 37 was biased towards CD4+.

The sequencer listed for this sample is Illumina NovaSeq 6000. cDNA libraries for TCRalpha and TCRbeta were prepared by 5'RACE using constant-segment primers, with sample barcodes and unique molecular identifiers added. RNA was extracted from every sample with Trizol reagent. Libraries were amplified in two PCR steps, with a second sample barcode and Illumina TruSeq adapters added in the second step. Sequencing of the libraries was done on an Illumina NovaSeq, producing 2 x 150 bp paired-end reads. Processing in the source paper ran as follows. Demultiplexing of reads and collapsing into UMI-guided consensus sequences were performed with migec v1.2.7. Using mixcr v2.1.11, UMI consensuses were aligned to TRA and TRB V and J templates and then assembled into clonotypes. Clonotypes were classified as expanded or contracted when called significant by both edgeR and NoisET, with noise models trained on biological replicates. For edgeR calls, the thresholds were a false discovery rate-adjusted p below 0.01 and a log2 fold-change of 1. As an exploratory analysis of dynamics, max-normalized trajectories of the 1000 most abundant clonotypes were examined by PCA with hierarchical clustering. Separately sequenced CD4+ and CD8+ repertoires were used to assign a CD4 or CD8 phenotype to each responding clone. The raw public data were reprocessed by TCRdb itself: fastp quality trimming at Q25, MiXCR clonotype calling, in-frame beta chains only. Identical CDR3 proteins give one entry, which carries the most common genes and DNA. Clone size and V and J calls follow TCRdb, not the original study. This sample is represented by thousands of distinct CDR3 sequences; roughly a fifth of them were singletons. The top ten clonotypes cover around 60% of the sample.

Many counts were recorded for this clonotype. Which antigen it targets is not known. No much larger clone is present one base from it, and per-base qualities are unavailable. The TCR originated in an adult woman who had mild COVID-19 (a few samples of this study predate the infection). The sample titles of this study are shuffled in the database, so cell type and time point are left out; the donor was told from shared clones. The sequenced material came from PBMCs or a T cell subset sorted from them (not recorded which).

The DNA is TGTGCCACCGAAGCGGAAATCTACAATGAGCAGTTCTTC. It translates to CATEAEIYNEQFF. The chain is made from TRBV24-1 and TRBJ2-1; tentative D gene TRBD2, with 5 bases matching. The CDR3 measures 13 amino acids from cysteine to phenylalanine. Just CDR3 DNA is preserved here, 39 bases in frame from base 1. Trimming at the junction amounts to 9 bases on V and 3 bases on J, and the germline ends lie 11 bases apart. Via the germline V gene, CDR1 is KGHDR and CDR2 SFDVKD.